This T cell receptor (beta chain) was recovered during a study of T cell responses to AZD1222 COVID-19 vaccine. Overall study results and limits: Females made up more of the donors, who were largely white British, and clonal diversity may have come out too low. Vaccine-associated CD4 TCRs ranged over spike, dominating at 160-218 and 743-854.

Details on this clone: What it binds is unknown.

The table came from immunoSEQ multiplex PCR; TCRdb's copy has only in-frame clones and leaves some out. The profile covers 100,000 or so clones, with approximately 90% appearing a single time and about 12% taken by the ten largest. This sequence was found in an adult in good health. The sequences come from peripheral blood, collected on day 0 of AZD1222 vaccination.

The CDR3 sequence: CASSLSPTGNSGRTVKSDTQYF. The CDR3 bases are TGTGCCAGCAGTTTATCTCCAACCGGCAATAGCGGGAGGACCGTGAAGTCCGATACGCAGTATTTT. This chain links TRBV27 with TRBJ2-3, with TRBD2 matching 10 bases. Trimming removed 0 bases from V and 6 bases from J; junction bases left unmatched: 24. The CDR3 has 22 amino acids. Looked up from germline, CDR1 is MNHEY and CDR2 is SMNVEV (reference sequence).